This record covers a single T cell receptor (beta chain). V was trimmed by 0 bases and J by 5 bases, leaving 13 bases between them. The germline CDR1 and CDR2 sequences are MNHEY and SVGAGI. This CDR3 contains 15 residues. A TCRbeta library incorporating unique molecular identifiers was prepared. TCRdb independently ran MiXCR on the PCR reads; one entry per CDR3 protein. This sample yields 190,000 or so distinct CDR3 sequences, of which 13% to 15% are seen a single time; 13% belongs to the top ten. This sample is part of a study of T-cell reconstitution after alpha-beta-depleted transplantation in children.

V is TRBV6-5 and J is TRBJ1-1, with D possibly TRBD1 on 6 matching bases. The sequence derives from a human donor who donated a stem cell graft to a child with acute lymphoblastic leukemia. The specimen comprised PBMCs from the stem cell graft donor, sampled from the stem cell graft. CDR3 sequence: CASSYSSGEGTEAFF. The CDR3 DNA follows: TGTGCCAGCAGTTACTCTTCAGGGGAAGGTACTGAAGCTTTCTTT.